One T cell receptor (beta chain) is described in this entry. Together with a sample-barcoded 5' primer, a J-beta primer mix was included in a second PCR lasting roughly 6 to 12 cycles. MiXCR, run by TCRdb on the 5' RACE reads, gives a single entry per CDR3 protein. The table includes some 640,000 distinct CDR3 sequences, approximately 30% detected once. This specimen belongs to a study of blood T cells in healthy people across ages. Trimming left V 3 bases short and J 6 bases short, with 15 bases between. Germline V gene data show CDR1 as MNHNS and CDR2 as SASEGT. The CDR3 has 15 residues. The TCR originated in an elderly woman in good health. Material for sequencing was blood. J is TRBJ1-5 and V is TRBV6-1, with D maybe TRBD1 (5 bases). This CDR3 reads CASSDPAGSSQPQHF. CDR3 coding DNA: TGTGCCAGCAGTGATCCGGCAGGGAGTTCTCAGCCCCAGCATTTT.